This T cell receptor beta chain was sequenced in a study of blood T cells in healthy people across ages. Each sample gave at least 6.5 million isolated PBMCs. A second PCR, run for roughly 7 to 12 cycles, used a sample-barcoded 5' primer plus a J-beta primer mix. Using its own MiXCR run on the 5' RACE reads, TCRdb lists one record per CDR3 protein. The sample records some 1.5 million distinct CDR3 sequences, 25% to 30% being singletons. The sequencing input was blood. The source is a woman aged 25 to 39 in good health.

Here the CDR3 DNA reads TGTGCCAGCAGGGACCGGACGGAACTGAACACTGAAGCTTTCTTT. This sequence encodes CASRDRTELNTEAFF. The chain is built from TRBV5-4 and TRBJ1-1, with no clear D. Germline lookup yields CDR1 SGHNT and CDR2 YYREEE (reference sequence). Deletions cut 5 bases from V and 0 bases from J, with 14 bases between. The CDR3 length is 15 residues.